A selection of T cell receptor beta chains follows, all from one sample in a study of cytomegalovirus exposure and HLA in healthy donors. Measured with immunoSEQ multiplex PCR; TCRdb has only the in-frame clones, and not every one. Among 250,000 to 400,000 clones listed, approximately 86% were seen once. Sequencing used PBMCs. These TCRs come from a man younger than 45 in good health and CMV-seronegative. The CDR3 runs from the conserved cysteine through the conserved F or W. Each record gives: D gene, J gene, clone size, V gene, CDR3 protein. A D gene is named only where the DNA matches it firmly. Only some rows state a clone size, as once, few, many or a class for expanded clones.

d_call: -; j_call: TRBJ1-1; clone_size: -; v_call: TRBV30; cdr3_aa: CAWSVGGTEAFF
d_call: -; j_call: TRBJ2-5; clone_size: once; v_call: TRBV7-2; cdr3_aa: CASSHQFGSKETQYF
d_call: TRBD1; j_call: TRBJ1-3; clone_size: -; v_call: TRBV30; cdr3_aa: CAWSTWTGSGNTIYF
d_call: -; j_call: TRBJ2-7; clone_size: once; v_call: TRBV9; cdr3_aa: CASSGGPPSAEQYF
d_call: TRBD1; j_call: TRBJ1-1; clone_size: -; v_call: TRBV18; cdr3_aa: CASSQTGGKTEAFF
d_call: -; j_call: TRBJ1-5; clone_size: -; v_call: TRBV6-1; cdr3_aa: CASSAGGRQPQHF
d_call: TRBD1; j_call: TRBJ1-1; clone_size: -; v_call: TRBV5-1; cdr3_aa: CASSLGTGANTEAFF
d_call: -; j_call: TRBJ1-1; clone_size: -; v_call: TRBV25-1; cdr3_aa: CASSEGQHTEAFF
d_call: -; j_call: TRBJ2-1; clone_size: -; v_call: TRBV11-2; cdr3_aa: CASSTTLAPTNEQFF
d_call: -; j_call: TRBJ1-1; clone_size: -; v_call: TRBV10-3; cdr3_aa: CAISEQGNTEAFF